The entry that follows covers one TCR beta chain sequence. Its antigen remains unknown. A multiplex PCR was run with 60 Vbeta primers and 13 Jbeta primers. Data came from immunoSEQ multiplex PCR; TCRdb stores just in-frame clones and leaves some out. This sample's table has approximately 50,000 clones. The sample belongs to a study of cytomegalovirus exposure and HLA in healthy donors. Study-wide points: TCR beta V- and J-gene trimming, according to a later analysis, was linked to a missense DCLRE1C variant. The study found most TCR sequences rare, yet found some public TCRs in many donors.

The sequence was collected from a man aged 18 to 29 in good health and CMV-seropositive. Sequenced material: PBMCs.

This CDR3 is CAWLRGRNTEAFF. Written as DNA, the CDR3 is TGTGCCTGGTTAAGGGGGCGGAACACTGAAGCTTTCTTT. This chain connects TRBV30 to TRBJ1-1; 7 bases agree with TRBD1. The junction had 4 bases not matched to a gene; V was cut back by 5 bases and J by 1 base. The CDR3 runs 13 residues. Germline V lookup: CDR1 GTSNPN, CDR2 SVGIG (reference sequence).